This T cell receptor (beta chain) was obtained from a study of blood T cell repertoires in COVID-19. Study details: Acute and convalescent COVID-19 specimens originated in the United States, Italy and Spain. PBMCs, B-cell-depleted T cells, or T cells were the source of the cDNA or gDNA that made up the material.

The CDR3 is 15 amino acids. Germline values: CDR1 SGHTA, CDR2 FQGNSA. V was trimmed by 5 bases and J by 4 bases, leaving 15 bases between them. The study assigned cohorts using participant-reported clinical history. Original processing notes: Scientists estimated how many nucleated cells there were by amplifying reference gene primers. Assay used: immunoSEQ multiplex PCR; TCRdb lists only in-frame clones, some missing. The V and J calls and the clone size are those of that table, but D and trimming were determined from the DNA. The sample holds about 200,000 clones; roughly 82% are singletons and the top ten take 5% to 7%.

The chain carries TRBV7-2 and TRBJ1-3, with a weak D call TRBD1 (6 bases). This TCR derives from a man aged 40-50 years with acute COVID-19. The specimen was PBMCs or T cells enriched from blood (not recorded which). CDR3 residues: CASSMVGGPGNTIYF. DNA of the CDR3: TGTGCCAGCAGCATGGTGGGGGGGCCCGGAAACACCATATATTTT.